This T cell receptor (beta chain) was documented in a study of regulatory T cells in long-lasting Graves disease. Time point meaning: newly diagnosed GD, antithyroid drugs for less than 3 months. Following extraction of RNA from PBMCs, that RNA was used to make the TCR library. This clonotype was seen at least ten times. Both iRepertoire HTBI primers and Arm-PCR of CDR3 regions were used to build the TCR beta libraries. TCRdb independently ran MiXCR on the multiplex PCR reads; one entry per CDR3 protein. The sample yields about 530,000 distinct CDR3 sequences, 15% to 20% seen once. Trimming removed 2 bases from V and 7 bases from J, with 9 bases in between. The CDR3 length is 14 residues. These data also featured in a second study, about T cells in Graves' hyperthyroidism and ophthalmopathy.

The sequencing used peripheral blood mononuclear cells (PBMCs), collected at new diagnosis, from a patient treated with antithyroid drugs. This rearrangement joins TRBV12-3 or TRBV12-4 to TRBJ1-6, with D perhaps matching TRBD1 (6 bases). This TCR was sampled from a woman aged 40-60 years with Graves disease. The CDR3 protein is CASSLYRENSPLHF. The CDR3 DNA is TGTGCCAGCAGTTTATACAGGGAAAATTCACCCCTCCACTTT.